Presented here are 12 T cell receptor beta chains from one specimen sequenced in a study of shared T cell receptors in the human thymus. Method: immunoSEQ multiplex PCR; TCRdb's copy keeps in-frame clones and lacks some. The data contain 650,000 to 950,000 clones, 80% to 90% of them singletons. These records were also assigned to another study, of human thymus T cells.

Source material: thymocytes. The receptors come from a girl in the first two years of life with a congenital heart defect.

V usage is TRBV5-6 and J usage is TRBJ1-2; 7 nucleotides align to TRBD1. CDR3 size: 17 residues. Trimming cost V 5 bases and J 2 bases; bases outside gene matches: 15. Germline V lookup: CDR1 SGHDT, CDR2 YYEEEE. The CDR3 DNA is TGTGCCAGCAGAACCGTAAGGAACAGGGGTGAAAACTATGGCTACACCTTC. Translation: CASRTVRNRGENYGYTF.

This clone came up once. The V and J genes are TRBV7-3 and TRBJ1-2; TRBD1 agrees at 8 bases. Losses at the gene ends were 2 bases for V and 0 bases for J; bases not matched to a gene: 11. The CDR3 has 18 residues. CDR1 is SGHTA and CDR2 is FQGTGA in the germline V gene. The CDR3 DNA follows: TGTGCCAGCAGCTTAGCTGGACAGGGAGCAGCCTCTAACTATGGCTACACCTTC. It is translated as CASSLAGQGAASNYGYTF.

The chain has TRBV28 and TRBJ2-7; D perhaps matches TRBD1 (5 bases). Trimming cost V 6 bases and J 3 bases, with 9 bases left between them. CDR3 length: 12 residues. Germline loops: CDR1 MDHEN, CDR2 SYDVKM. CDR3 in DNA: TGTGCCAGCAGATCAGGGAACTACGAGCAGTACTTC. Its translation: CASRSGNYEQYF.

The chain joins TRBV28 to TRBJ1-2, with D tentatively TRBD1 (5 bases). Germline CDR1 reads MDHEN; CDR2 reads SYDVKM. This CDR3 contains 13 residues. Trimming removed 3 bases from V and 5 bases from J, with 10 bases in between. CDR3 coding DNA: TGTGCCAGCAGTTTCAGGGACTGGTATGGCTACACCTTC. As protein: CASSFRDWYGYTF.

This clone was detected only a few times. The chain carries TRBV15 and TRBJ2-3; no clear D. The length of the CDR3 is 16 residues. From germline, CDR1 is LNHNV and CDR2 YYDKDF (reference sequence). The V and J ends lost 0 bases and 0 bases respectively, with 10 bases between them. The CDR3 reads CATSRDDITSTDTQYF. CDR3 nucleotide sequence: TGTGCCACCAGCAGAGATGACATCACTAGCACAGATACGCAGTATTTT.

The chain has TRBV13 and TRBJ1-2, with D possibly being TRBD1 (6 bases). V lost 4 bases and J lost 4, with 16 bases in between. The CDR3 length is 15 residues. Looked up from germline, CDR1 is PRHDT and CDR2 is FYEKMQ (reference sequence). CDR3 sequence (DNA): TGTGCCAGCAGCTACCGGGACACGGATATCTATGGCTACACCTTC. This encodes CASSYRDTDIYGYTF.

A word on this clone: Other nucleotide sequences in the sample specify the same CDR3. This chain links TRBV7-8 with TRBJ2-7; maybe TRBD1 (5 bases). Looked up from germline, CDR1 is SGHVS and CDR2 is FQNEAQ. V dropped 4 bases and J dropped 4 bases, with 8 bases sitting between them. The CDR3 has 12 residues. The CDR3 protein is CASSSGHYEQYF. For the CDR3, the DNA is TGTGCCAGCAGCTCAGGGCATTACGAGCAGTACTTC. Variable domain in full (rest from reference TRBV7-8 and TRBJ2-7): GAGVSQSPRYKVAKRGQDVALRCDPISGHVSLFWYQQALGQGPEFLTYFQNEAQLDKSGLPSDRFFAERPEGSVSTLKIQRTQQEDSAVYLCASSSGHYEQYFGPGTRLTVT.

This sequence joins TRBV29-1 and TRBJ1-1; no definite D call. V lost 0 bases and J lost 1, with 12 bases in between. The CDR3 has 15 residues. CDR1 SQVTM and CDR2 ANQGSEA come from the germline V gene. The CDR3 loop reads CSVEEERARNTEAFF. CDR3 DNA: TGCAGCGTTGAAGAAGAGAGGGCGCGGAACACTGAAGCTTTCTTT.

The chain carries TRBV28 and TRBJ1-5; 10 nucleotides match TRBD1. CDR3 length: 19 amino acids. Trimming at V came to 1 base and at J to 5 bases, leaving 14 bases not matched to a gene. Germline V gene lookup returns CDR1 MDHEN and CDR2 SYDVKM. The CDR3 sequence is CASSLLLTGGAKGHQPQHF. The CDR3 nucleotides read TGTGCCAGCAGTTTATTATTGACAGGGGGCGCGAAAGGACATCAGCCCCAGCATTTT. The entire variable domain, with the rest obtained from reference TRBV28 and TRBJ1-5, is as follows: DVKVTQSSRYLVKRTGEKVFLECVQDMDHENMFWYRQDPGLGLRLIYFSYDVKMKEKGDIPEGYSVSREKKERFSLILESASTNQTSMYLCASSLLLTGGAKGHQPQHFGDGTRLSIL.

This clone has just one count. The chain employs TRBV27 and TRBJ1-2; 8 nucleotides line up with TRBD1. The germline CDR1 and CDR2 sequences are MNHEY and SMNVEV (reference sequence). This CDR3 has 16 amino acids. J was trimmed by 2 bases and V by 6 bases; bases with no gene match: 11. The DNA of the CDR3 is TGTGCCAGCAGCGAGTCGACAGGGGCCGAGAACTATGGCTACACCTTC. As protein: CASSESTGAENYGYTF.

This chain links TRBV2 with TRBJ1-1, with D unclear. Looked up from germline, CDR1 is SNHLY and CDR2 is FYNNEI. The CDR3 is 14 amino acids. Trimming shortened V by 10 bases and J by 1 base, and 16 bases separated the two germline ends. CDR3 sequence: CATRPPEGNTEAFF. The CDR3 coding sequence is TGTGCCACCAGACCCCCTGAGGGGAACACTGAAGCTTTCTTT.

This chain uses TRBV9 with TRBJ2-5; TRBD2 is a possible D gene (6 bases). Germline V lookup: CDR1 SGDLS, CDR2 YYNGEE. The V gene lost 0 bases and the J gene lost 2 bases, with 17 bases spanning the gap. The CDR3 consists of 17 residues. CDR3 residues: CASSVGWTTYGQETQYF. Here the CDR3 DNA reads TGTGCCAGCAGCGTAGGTTGGACTACCTATGGGCAAGAGACCCAGTACTTC.